Sequencing of this TCR beta chain was carried out in a study of early T cells in non-severe SARS-CoV-2 infection. In TCRdb, the 5' RACE reads were re-called with MiXCR into one record per CDR3 protein. The table has around 55,000 distinct CDR3 sequences, under 7.5% seen once. This CDR3 has 14 residues. Per the germline V gene, CDR1 is MNHEY and CDR2 is SVGAGI. The V gene end was trimmed by 6 bases and the J gene end by 5 bases; junction bases not matched to a gene: 9. In the case of this clonotype: A much more abundant neighbour one base away suggests this may be a read error. Since the CDR3 does not end with the conserved phenylalanine or tryptophan, this likely comes from a read error.

The clonotype was recovered from an adult who was a healthcare worker with PCR-confirmed SARS-CoV-2 infection or an uninfected control (not recorded which). The sequences come from whole blood, collected at baseline. The chain is built from TRBV6-5 and TRBJ2-5; TRBD2 matches 7 bases. For the CDR3, the DNA is TGTGCCAGCAGACCGACTAGCAGTAGGGAGACCCAGTACCTC. It is translated as CASRPTSSRETQYL.